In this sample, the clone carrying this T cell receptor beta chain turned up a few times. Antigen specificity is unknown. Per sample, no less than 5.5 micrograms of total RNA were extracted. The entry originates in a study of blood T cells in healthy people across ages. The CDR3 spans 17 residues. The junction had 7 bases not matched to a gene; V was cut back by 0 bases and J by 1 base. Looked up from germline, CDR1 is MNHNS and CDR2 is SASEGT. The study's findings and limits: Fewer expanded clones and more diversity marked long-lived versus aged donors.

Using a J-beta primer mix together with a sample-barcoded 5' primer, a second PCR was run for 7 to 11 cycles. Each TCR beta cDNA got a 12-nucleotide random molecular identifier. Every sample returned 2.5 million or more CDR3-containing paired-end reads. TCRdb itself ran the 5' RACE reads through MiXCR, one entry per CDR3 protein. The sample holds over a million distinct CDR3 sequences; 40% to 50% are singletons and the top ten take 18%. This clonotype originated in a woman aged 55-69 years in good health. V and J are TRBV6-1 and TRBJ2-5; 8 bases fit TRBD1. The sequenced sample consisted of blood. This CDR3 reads CASSEAAGGLFQETQYF. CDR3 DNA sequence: TGTGCCAGCAGTGAAGCTGCAGGGGGCCTCTTCCAAGAGACCCAGTACTTC.